This TCR beta chain is drawn from a study of T cell responses to AZD1222 COVID-19 vaccine. Turning to the study itself: Second doses were pooled across both intervals (about 4 or about 12 weeks). Study results and caveats: Baseline seropositivity characterized only 5 to 7 AZD1222 recipients. Spike-specific TCR breadth rose after two AZD1222 doses, and depth rose as well. Vaccine-related CD4 TCRs covered spike, predominating at 160-218 and 743-854.

About this clone: What it binds is not known. Within the sample, other DNA sequences also encode this same CDR3.

This CDR3 comprises 14 residues. Germline lookup yields CDR1 SGHTA and CDR2 FQGNSA. Deletions cut 1 base from V and 2 bases from J, with 6 bases between. This table comes from immunoSEQ multiplex PCR, and its TCRdb copy is limited to in-frame clones, with some not included. The sample has 150,000 to 200,000 clones; more than 80% are singletons. The sample consisted of peripheral blood, taken on day 0 of AZD1222 vaccination. The rearrangement joins TRBV7-2 to TRBJ1-5; TRBD1 is a possible D gene (6 bases). The TCR sequence derives from an adult in good health. The CDR3 loop reads CASSLEGGNQPQHF. The CDR3 DNA reads TGTGCCAGCAGCTTAGAGGGGGGCAATCAGCCCCAGCATTTT.